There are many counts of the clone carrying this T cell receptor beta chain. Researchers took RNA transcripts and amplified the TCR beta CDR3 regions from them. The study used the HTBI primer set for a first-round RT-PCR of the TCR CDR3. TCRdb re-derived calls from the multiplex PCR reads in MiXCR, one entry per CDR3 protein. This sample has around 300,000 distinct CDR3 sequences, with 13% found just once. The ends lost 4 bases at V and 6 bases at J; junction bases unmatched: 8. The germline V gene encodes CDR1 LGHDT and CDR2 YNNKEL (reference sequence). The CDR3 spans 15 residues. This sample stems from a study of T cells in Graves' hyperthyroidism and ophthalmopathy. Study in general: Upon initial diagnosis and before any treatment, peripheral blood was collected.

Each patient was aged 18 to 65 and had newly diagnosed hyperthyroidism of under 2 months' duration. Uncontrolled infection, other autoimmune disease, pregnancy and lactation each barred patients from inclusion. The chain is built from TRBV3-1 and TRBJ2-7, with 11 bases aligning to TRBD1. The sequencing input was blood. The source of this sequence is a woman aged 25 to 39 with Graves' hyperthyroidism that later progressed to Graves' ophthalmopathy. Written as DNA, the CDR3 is TGTGCCAGCAGCCTCCCCATGGGGACAGGGGGCGAGCAGTACTTC. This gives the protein CASSLPMGTGGEQYF.